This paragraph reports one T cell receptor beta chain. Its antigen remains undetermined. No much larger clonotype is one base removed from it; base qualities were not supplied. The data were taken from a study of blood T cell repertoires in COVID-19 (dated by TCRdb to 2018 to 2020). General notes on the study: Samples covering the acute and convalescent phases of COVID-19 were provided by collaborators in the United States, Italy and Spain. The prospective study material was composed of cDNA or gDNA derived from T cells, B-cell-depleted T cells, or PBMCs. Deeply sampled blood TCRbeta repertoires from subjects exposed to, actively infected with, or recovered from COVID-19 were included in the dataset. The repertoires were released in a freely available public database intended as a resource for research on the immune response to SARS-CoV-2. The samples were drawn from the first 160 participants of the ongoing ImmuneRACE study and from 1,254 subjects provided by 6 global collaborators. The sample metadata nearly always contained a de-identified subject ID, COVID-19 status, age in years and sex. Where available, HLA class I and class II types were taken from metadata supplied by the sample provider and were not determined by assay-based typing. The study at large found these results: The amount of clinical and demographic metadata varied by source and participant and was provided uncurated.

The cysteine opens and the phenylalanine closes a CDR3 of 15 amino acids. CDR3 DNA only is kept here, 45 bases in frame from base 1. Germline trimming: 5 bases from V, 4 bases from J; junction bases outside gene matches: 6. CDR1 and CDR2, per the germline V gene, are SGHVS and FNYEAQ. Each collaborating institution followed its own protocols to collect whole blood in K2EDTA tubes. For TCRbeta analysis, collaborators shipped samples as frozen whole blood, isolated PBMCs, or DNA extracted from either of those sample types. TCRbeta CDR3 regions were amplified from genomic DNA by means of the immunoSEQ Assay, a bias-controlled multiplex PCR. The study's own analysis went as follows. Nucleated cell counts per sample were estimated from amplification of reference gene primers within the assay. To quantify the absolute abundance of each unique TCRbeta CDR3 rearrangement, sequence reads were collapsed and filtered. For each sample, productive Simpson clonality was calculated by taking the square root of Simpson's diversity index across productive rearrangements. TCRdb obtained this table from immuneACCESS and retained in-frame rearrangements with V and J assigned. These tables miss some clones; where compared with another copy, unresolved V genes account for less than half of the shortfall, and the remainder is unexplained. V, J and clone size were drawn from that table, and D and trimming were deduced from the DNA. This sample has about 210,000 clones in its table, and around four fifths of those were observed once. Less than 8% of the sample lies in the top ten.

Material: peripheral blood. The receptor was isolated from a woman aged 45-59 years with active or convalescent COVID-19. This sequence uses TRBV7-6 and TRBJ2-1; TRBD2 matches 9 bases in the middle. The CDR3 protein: CASSLLAGFYNEQFF. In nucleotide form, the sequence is TGTGCCAGCAGCCTCCTAGCGGGATTTTACAATGAGCAGTTCTTC.